This TCR beta chain was sequenced in a study of cytomegalovirus exposure and HLA in healthy donors. Notes on the study in general: A missense DCLRE1C variant was associated with V- and J-gene trimming of TCR beta chains in a later analysis, and an independent cohort replicated the association. Later on, an analysis found that several of the most significant clusters appeared to be linked to common viral pathogens, which included parvovirus B19. Sequencing likely produced, as an artifact, a cluster of highly shared sequence variants.

Concerning this clone: What it binds is not known.

This CDR3 contains 11 residues. Germline CDR1 reads LNHDA; CDR2 reads SQIVND (reference sequence). V lost 8 bases and J 1 base, leaving 5 bases between the germline ends. Participants comprised healthy donors of bone marrow. It was with 60 Vbeta and 13 Jbeta primers that the PCR ran. Using immunoSEQ multiplex PCR, the repertoire was profiled, and TCRdb retains in-frame clones only, with some absent. Recorded here are 75,000 to 85,000 clones; the top ten clones represent about 0.6%. This sequence was found in a middle-aged man in good health and CMV-seronegative. The V gene is TRBV19, the J gene TRBJ1-1; D gene ambiguous. The sequenced material came from PBMCs. CDR3 region: CASLRNTEAFF. The CDR3 DNA follows: TGTGCCAGTCTACGGAACACTGAAGCTTTCTTT.